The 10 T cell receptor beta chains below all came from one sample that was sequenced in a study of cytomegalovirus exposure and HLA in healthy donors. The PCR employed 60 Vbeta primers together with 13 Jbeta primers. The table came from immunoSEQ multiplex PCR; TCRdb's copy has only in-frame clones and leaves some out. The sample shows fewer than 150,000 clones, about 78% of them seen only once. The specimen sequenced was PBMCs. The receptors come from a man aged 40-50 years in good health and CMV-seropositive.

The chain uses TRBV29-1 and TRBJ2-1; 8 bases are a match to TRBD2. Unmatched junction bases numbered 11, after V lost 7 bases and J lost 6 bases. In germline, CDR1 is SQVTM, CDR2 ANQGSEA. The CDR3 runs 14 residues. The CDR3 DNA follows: TGCAGCGCTTACCCCCGCGGGGGGCGCAATGAGCAGTTCTTC. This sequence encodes CSAYPRGGRNEQFF.

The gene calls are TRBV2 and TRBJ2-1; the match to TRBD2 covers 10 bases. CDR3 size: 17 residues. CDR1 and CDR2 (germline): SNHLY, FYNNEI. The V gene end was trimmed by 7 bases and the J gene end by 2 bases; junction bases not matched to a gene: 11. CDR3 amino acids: CASNPGSSGRTYNEQFF. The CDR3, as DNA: TGTGCCAGCAACCCCGGGAGTAGCGGGAGGACCTACAATGAGCAGTTCTTC.

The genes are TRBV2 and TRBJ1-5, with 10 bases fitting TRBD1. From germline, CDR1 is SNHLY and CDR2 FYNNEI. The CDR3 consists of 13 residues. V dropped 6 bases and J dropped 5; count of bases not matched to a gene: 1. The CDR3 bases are TGTGCCAGCAGGGGGACAGGGGATCAGCCCCAGCATTTT. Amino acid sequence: CASRGTGDQPQHF.

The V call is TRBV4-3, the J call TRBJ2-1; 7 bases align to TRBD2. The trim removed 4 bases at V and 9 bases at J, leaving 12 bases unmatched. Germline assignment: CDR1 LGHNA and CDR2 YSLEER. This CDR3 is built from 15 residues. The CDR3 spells CASSPLGEGLGEQFF. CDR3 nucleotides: TGCGCCAGCAGCCCCCTGGGGGAGGGCCTGGGTGAGCAGTTCTTC.

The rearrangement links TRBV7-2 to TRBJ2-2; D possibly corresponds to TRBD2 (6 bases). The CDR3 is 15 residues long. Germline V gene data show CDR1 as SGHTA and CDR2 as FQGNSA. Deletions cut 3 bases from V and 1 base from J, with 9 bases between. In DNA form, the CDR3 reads TGTGCCAGCAGCTTCGGGACTTTGAACACCGGGGAGCTGTTTTTT. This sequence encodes CASSFGTLNTGELFF.

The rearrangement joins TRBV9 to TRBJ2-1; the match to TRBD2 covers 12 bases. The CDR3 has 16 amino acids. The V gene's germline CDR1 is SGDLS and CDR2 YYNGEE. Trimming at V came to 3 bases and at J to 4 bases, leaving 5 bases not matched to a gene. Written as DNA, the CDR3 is TGTGCCAGCAGCGCCGCTAGCGGGAGGGCGTACAATGAGCAGTTCTTC. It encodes CASSAASGRAYNEQFF. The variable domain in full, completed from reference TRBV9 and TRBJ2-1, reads DSGVTQTPKHLITATGQRVTLRCSPRSGDLSVYWYQQSLDQGLQFLIQYYNGEERAKGNILERFSAQQFPDLHSELNLSSLELGDSALYFCASSAASGRAYNEQFFGPGTRLTVL.

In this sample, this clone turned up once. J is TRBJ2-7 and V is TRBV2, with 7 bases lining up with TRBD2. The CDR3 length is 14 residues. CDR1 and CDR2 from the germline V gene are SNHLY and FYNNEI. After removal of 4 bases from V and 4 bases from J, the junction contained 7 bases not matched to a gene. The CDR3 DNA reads TGTGCCAGCAGTGGGGGGGGAGGGTTGTACGAGCAGTACTTC. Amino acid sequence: CASSGGGGLYEQYF.

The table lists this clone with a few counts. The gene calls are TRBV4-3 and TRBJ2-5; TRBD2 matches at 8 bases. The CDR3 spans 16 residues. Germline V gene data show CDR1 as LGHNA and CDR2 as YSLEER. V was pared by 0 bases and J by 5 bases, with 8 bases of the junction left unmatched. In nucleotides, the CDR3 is TGCGCCAGCAGCCAAGATGGGGCGGGGGGCGATGAGACCCAGTACTTC. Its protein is CASSQDGAGGDETQYF.

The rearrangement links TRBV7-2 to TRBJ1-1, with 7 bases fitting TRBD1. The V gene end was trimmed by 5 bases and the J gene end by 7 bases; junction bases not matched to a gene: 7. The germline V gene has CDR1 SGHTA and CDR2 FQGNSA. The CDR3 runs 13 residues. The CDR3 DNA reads TGTGCCAGCAGCCTACGACAGGGACTTGAAGCTTTCTTT. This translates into CASSLRQGLEAFF.

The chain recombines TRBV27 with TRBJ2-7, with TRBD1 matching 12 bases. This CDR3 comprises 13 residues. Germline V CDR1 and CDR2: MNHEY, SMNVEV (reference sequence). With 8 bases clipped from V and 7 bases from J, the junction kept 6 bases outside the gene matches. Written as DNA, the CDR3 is TGTGCCAGCCGGGACAGGGGGCTTGGGGAGCAGTACTTC. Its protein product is CASRDRGLGEQYF.